This T cell receptor (beta chain) was sequenced during a study of long-term antiretroviral therapy in people with HIV. This CDR3 has 16 amino acids. The germline V gene encodes CDR1 SGHTA and CDR2 FQGTGA. V shed 3 bases and J shed 0 bases, with 11 bases lying between them. Survey-level immunoSEQ v3.0 assays were run. Here immunoSEQ multiplex PCR was the method, and the copy in TCRdb shows in-frame clones only, minus some. The sample includes 25,000 to 35,000 clones, 82% of them seen just once. The material sequenced was unsorted PBMCs, taken 2.9 years after starting antiretroviral therapy. The TCR comes from a man in his forties or fifties with HIV. The chain couples TRBV7-3 to TRBJ2-2; possibly TRBD1 for D (6 bases). In nucleotides, the CDR3 is TGTGCCAGCAGCTTCACAGGGTCAACGAACACCGGGGAGCTGTTTTTT. This codes for CASSFTGSTNTGELFF.